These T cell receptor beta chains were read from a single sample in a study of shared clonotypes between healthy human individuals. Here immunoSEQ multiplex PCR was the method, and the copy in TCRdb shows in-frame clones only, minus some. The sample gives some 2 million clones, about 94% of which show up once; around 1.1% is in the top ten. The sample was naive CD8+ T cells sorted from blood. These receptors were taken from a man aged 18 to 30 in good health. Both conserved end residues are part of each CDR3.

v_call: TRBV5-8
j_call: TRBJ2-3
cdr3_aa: CASDGTGMTDTQYF

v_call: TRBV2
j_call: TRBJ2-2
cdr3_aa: CASSEFRQFLSRGTGELFF

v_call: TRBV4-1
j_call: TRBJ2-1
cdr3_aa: CASSQGQVPTNEQFF

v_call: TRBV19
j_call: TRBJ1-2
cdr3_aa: CASSIHLSRTAANYGYTF

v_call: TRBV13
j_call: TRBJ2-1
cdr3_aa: CASSRGDGFYNEQFF

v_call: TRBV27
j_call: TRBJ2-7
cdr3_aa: CASRPQVGEQYF

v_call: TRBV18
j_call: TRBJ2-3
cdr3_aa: CASSPPTLDTQYF

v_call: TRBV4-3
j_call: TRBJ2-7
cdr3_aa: CASSQDSPLDSGWGEQYF

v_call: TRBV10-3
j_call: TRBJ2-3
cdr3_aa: CAISESFLDTQYF

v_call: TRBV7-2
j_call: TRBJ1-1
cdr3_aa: CASSPGISLSEAFF

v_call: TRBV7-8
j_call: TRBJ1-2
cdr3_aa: CASSEQGALDGYTF

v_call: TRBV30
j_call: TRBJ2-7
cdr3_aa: CAWSRGDHEQYF

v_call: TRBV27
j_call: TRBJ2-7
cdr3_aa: CASSPRVDPYEQYF

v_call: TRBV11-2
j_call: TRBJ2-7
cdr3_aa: CASSLIGEDEQYF

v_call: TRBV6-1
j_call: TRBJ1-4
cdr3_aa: CASSGSGTGYEKLFF

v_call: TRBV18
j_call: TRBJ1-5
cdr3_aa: CASSPSSQPQHF

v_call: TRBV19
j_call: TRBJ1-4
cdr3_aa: CASPSKTDTHDPGEKLFF

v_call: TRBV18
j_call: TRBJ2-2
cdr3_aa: CASSLVVPGTGDPTGELFF

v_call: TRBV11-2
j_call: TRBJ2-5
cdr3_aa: CASSLEGSGRAQYF

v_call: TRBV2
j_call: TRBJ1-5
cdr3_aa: CASSDTEEPQHF

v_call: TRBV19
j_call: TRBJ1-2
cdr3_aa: CASSMGQGVHGYTF

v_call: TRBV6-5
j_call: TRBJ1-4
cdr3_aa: CASSYSDSLEKLFF

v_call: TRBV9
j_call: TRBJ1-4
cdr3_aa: CASSPGTGFEKLFF

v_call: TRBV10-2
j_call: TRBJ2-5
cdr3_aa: CASSAGETQYF

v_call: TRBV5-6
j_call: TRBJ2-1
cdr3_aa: CASSLRGPYNEQFF

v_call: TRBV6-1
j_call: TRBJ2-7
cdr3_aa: CASSEILTYEQYF

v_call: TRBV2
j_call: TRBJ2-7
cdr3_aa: CASSVAVLLHEQYF

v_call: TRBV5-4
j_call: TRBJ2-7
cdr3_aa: CASSGGASGSYEQYF

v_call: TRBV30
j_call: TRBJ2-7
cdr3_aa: CAWSPGQSYEQYF

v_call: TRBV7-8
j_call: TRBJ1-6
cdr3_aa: CASSAFGNSPLHF

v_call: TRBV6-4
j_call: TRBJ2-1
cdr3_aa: CASSDSQGISSYNEQFF

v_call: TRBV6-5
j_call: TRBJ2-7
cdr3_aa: CASKYETGGYEQYF

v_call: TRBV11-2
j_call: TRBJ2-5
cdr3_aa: CASSQIGGAATREETQYF

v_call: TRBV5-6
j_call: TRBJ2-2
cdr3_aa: CASSPTTNTGELFF

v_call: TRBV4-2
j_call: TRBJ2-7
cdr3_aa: CASSQDPLGGESSYEQYF

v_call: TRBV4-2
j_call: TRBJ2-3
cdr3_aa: CASSQGRADTQYF

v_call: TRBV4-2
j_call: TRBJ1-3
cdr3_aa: CASSQDLQGGNTIYF

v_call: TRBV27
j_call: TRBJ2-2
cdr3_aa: CASSLSPPGLVTGELFF

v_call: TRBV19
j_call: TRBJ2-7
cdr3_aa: CASSVGTPAYEQYF

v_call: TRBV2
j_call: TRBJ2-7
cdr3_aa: CASSGDFGGEQYF

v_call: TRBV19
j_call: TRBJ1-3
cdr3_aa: CASSPGTGSGNTIYF

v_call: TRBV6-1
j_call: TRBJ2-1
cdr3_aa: CASRWAVNEQFF

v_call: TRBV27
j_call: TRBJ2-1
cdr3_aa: CASSLSVVGPYNEQFF

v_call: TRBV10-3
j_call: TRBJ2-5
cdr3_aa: CAISWDRGETQYF

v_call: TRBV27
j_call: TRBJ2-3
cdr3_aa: CASSFVPSGSTDTQYF

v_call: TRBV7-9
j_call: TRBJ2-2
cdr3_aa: CASSLSWTSGVANTGELFF

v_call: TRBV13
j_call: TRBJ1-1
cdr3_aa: CASSLGDSTEAFF

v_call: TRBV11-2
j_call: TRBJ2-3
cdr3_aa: CASSLVTSDPTDTQYF